Below, 24 T cell receptor beta chains from the same sample are listed, as sequenced in a study of CD8 T cells in ankylosing spondylitis. TCRdb itself ran the 5' RACE reads through MiXCR, one entry per CDR3 protein. The table lists about 150,000 distinct CDR3 sequences, 30% to 40% of them singletons. Specimen: synovial fluid, either unsorted or a sorted T cell fraction (not recorded which). Every receptor here comes from a male donor with ankylosing spondylitis.

This clonotype appeared many times. The rearrangement uses TRBV5-1 and TRBJ2-1; 7 bases are shared with TRBD1. Per germline, CDR1 SGHRS and CDR2 YFSETQ. The trim removed 6 bases at V and 6 bases at J, leaving 12 bases unmatched. The CDR3 has 15 amino acids. Here the CDR3 DNA reads TGCGCCAGCAAGGAGGAAACGGGACAGACCAATGAGCAGTTCTTC. It specifies CASKEETGQTNEQFF.

This clonotype has only one observation. The chain links TRBV2 to TRBJ2-1; 16 nucleotides match TRBD2. Trimming cost V 11 bases and J 7 bases; bases outside gene matches: 5. Germline V gene data show CDR1 as SNHLY and CDR2 as FYNNEI. The CDR3 is 14 amino acids. Here the CDR3 DNA reads TGTGCCGCAGGGACTAGCGGGAGGGCGAATGAGCAGTTCTTC. It codes for CAAGTSGRANEQFF.

Ten or more counts support this clonotype. V gene TRBV29-1 combines with J gene TRBJ2-1; tentatively, D is TRBD1 (6 bases). CDR1 is SQVTM, CDR2 ANQGSEA, per germline. The CDR3 totals 13 residues. V was pared by 7 bases and J by 4 bases, with 14 bases between. The CDR3 loop reads CSALVRGYNEQFF. The CDR3 DNA reads TGCAGCGCCCTAGTAAGGGGGTACAATGAGCAGTTCTTC.

The chain has TRBV28 and TRBJ2-1, with D possibly being TRBD2 (5 bases). The CDR3 runs to 12 residues. Trimming shortened V by 5 bases and J by 9 bases, and 11 bases separated the two germline ends. The V gene's germline CDR1 is MDHEN and CDR2 SYDVKM. The CDR3 here is CASSPQRTEQFF. In nucleotides, the CDR3 is TGTGCCAGCAGTCCTCAGCGGACTGAGCAGTTCTTC.

This clonotype was detected only a few times. This sequence joins TRBV2 and TRBJ1-5; 8 bases align to TRBD1. The junction had 9 bases not matched to a gene; V was cut back by 6 bases and J by 5 bases. The germline V gene encodes CDR1 SNHLY and CDR2 FYNNEI. This CDR3 is built from 15 residues. The CDR3 sequence: CASRFRQGIDQPQHF. The CDR3 DNA is TGTGCCAGCAGGTTCCGACAGGGGATTGATCAGCCCCAGCATTTT.

The CDR3, as DNA: TGTGCCAGCAGCCCTCCGGGACTAGCGAGACAAGAGACCCAGTACTTC. The encoded protein is CASSPPGLARQETQYF. The V and J genes are TRBV3-1 and TRBJ2-5, with 10 bases identical to TRBD2. From germline, CDR1 is LGHDT and CDR2 YNNKEL (reference sequence). The CDR3 has 16 amino acids. V dropped 4 bases and J dropped 2; count of bases not matched to a gene: 7.

The V gene is TRBV15, the J gene TRBJ2-5; TRBD2 matches 10 bases. The germline CDR1 and CDR2 sequences are LNHNV and YYDKDF (reference sequence). This CDR3 contains 15 residues. Losses at the gene ends were 4 bases for V and 2 bases for J; bases not matched to a gene: 4. The CDR3 is CATSTGTSEQETQYF. The DNA of the CDR3 is TGTGCCACCAGCACCGGGACTAGCGAACAAGAGACCCAGTACTTC.

This clonotype was observed a handful of times. This chain connects TRBV9 to TRBJ1-2, with TRBD1 as a possible D gene (5 bases). Germline V gene lookup returns CDR1 SGDLS and CDR2 YYNGEE. The CDR3 runs to 15 residues. Trimming shortened V by 3 bases and J by 7 bases, and 19 bases separated the two germline ends. The CDR3 DNA follows: TGTGCCAGCAGCGACAGCCAGGGAAAAGCAGGTGGCTACACCTTC. Its protein is CASSDSQGKAGGYTF.

The J gene is TRBJ1-1, the V gene TRBV6-6; D remains ambiguous. The CDR3 has 13 residues. V was shortened by 2 bases and J by 1 base, with 5 bases between the two germline ends. Germline V gene data show CDR1 as MNHNY and CDR2 as SVGAGI (reference sequence). The DNA for the CDR3 is TGTGCCAGCAGTTACGCTGGGAACACTGAAGCTTTCTTT. It specifies CASSYAGNTEAFF.

This chain links TRBV20-1 with TRBJ1-1; no clear D. The CDR3 runs 14 residues. The germline CDR1 and CDR2 sequences are DFQATT and SNEGSKA (reference sequence). V was shortened by 1 base and J by 4 bases, with 13 bases between the two germline ends. The CDR3 region is CSARVLQWSTEAFF. DNA of the CDR3: TGCAGTGCTAGAGTCCTACAGTGGAGCACTGAAGCTTTCTTT.

This clonotype occurred many times. This chain links TRBV3-1 with TRBJ2-7; no reliable D call. The CDR3 is 10 amino acids. Germline-derived CDR1 and CDR2 are LGHDT and YNNKEL (reference sequence). Trimming stripped 4 bases from V and 9 bases from J, with 7 bases between. The CDR3 coding sequence is TGTGCCAGCAGCCCCCGCCCGCAGTACTTC. This translates into CASSPRPQYF.

The chain employs TRBV5-4 and TRBJ2-1; D uncertain. V was pared by 4 bases and J by 0 bases, with 8 bases between. The CDR3 runs to 14 residues. CDR1 SGHNT and CDR2 YYREEE come from the germline V gene (reference sequence). CDR3 sequence (DNA): TGTGCCAGCAGCCCCAAGGGCTCCTACAATGAGCAGTTCTTC. Protein product: CASSPKGSYNEQFF.

The rearrangement uses TRBV28 and TRBJ2-7, with 8 bases identical to TRBD1. V shed 1 base, J shed 3 bases, and the junction held 8 bases outside the gene matches. Germline CDR1 reads MDHEN; CDR2 reads SYDVKM. The CDR3 runs 16 residues. The CDR3 DNA reads as TGTGCCAGCAGTTTATCGGTCTCAGGGGGCTACTACGAGCAGTACTTC. This translates into CASSLSVSGGYYEQYF.

The table lists this clonotype with a few counts. The J gene is TRBJ2-3, the V gene TRBV12-3 or TRBV12-4, with 11 bases that match TRBD2. The CDR3 totals 15 residues. V lost 7 bases to trimming and J lost 3 bases; unmatched junction nucleotides: 6. The CDR3 nucleotides are TGTGCCAGCACTAGAGGGACTAGCGGAACAGATACGCAGTATTTT. This sequence encodes CASTRGTSGTDTQYF.

The chain carries TRBV5-1 and TRBJ2-3, with TRBD1 matching over 8 bases. The CDR3 sequence is 16 residues long. Germline CDR1 is SGHRS and CDR2 is YFSETQ. V shed 0 bases and J 5 bases; nucleotides not matched to a gene: 8. The CDR3 DNA is TGCGCCAGCAGCTTGGAGGCAGGGGGCTACGTAGATACGCAGTATTTT. Translation: CASSLEAGGYVDTQYF.

The rearrangement uses TRBV20-1 and TRBJ2-3; 8 nucleotides line up with TRBD2. The CDR3 is made up of 15 amino acids. CDR1 is DFQATT, CDR2 SNEGSKA, per germline (reference sequence). Germline trimming cut 1 base from V and 4 bases from J; bases unmatched to any gene: 7. CDR3 in DNA: TGCAGTGCTAGAGGGGGGGAGCGGGGGTCAGATACGCAGTATTTT. Encoded protein: CSARGGERGSDTQYF.

This clonotype has only a few counts. The rearrangement joins TRBV3-1 to TRBJ2-7, with D possibly matching TRBD1 (6 bases). This CDR3 contains 13 residues. The V gene lost 4 bases and the J gene lost 5 bases, with 12 bases spanning the gap. Germline V lookup: CDR1 LGHDT, CDR2 YNNKEL (reference sequence). CDR3 sequence: CASSRGRGDEQYF. CDR3 DNA sequence: TGTGCCAGCAGCCGGGGCAGGGGAGACGAGCAGTACTTC.

This clonotype was detected only a few times. The V call is TRBV28, the J call TRBJ1-1, with 9 positions matching TRBD1. The CDR3 contains 14 residues. Germline V CDR1 and CDR2: MDHEN, SYDVKM. Trimming removed 7 bases from V and 2 bases from J; junction bases left unmatched: 5. CDR3 sequence (DNA): TGTGCCAGCAAAATGACAGGGGGAAACACTGAAGCTTTCTTT. This codes for CASKMTGGNTEAFF. The complete variable domain, with remaining parts taken from reference TRBV28 and TRBJ1-1, reads DVKVTQSSRYLVKRTGEKVFLECVQDMDHENMFWYRQDPGLGLRLIYFSYDVKMKEKGDIPEGYSVSREKKERFSLILESASTNQTSMYLCASKMTGGNTEAFFGQGTRLTVV.

The gene calls are TRBV10-3 and TRBJ2-7; 8 nucleotides align to TRBD1. This CDR3 has 14 amino acids. Germline-derived CDR1 and CDR2 are ENHRY and SYGVKD. Germline trimming cut 6 bases from V and 5 bases from J; bases unmatched to any gene: 9. CDR3 in amino acids: CAISYGQGLDEQYF. For the CDR3, the DNA is TGTGCCATCAGCTACGGACAGGGTTTGGACGAGCAGTACTTC.

The gene calls are TRBV20-1 and TRBJ2-3; 7 nucleotides agree with TRBD1. The CDR3 is 15 amino acids. V shed 6 bases, J shed 0 bases, and the junction held 9 bases outside the gene matches. Germline V CDR1 and CDR2: DFQATT, SNEGSKA (reference sequence). The CDR3 region is CSAIRDSPSTDTQYF. CDR3 coding DNA: TGCAGTGCCATTCGGGACAGCCCTAGCACAGATACGCAGTATTTT.

The chain employs TRBV28 and TRBJ1-4; D is undetermined. In germline, CDR1 is MDHEN, CDR2 SYDVKM. The V gene lost 6 bases and the J gene lost 8 bases, with 22 bases spanning the gap. This CDR3 is 16 amino acids long. CDR3 nucleotide sequence: TGTGCCAGCAGCATCGTGTCCGGGATACTCCGAGAAAAACTGTTTTTT. It translates to CASSIVSGILREKLFF.

The chain couples TRBV20-1 to TRBJ2-7, with D perhaps TRBD2 (6 bases). The CDR3 extends over 13 amino acids. Germline CDR1 DFQATT, CDR2 SNEGSKA (reference sequence). The V gene lost 2 bases and the J gene lost 4 bases, with 12 bases spanning the gap. The CDR3 coding sequence is TGCAGTGCTAGACTCGGGGGAAGTTACGAGCAGTACTTC. Translation gives CSARLGGSYEQYF.

The chain couples TRBV19 to TRBJ1-5; 10 nucleotides align to TRBD1. Germline V gene lookup returns CDR1 LNHDA and CDR2 SQIVND (reference sequence). Unmatched junction bases numbered 8, after V lost 4 bases and J lost 2 bases. The CDR3 consists of 17 residues. CDR3 region: CASSNGQGVSGNQPQHF. CDR3 DNA: TGTGCCAGTAGTAACGGACAGGGGGTTTCTGGCAATCAGCCCCAGCATTTT.

In this sample, this clonotype turned up a few times. The chain carries TRBV4-2 and TRBJ2-1, with D tentatively TRBD1 (5 bases). V was shortened by 4 bases and J by 6 bases, with 19 bases between the two germline ends. Germline assignment: CDR1 LGHNA and CDR2 YNFKEQ. The CDR3 runs to 16 residues. CDR3 residues: CASSRRQYADFNEQFF. Here the CDR3 DNA reads TGTGCCAGCAGCCGGAGACAGTATGCAGATTTCAATGAGCAGTTCTTC.